These T cell receptor beta chains were read from a single sample in a study. TCRdb called the RT-PCR reads again in MiXCR, with one record for every CDR3 protein. The data show about 700,000 distinct CDR3 sequences, with 14% seen just once and 3.6% held by the top ten. Source material: memory CD4+ T cells from blood. The source of these receptors is a female donor in good health, serving as a healthy control. CDR3s include the opening cysteine and the closing phenylalanine or tryptophan. A D gene is named only where the DNA matches it firmly. Expanded clones are given a class, and other clones once, few, many or no size at all.

d_gene: NA; abundance: NA; v_gene: TRBV5-1; j_gene: TRBJ2-3; CDR3aa: CASSPGIRGTDTQYF; CDR3nt: TGCGCCAGCAGCCCAGGGATCCGAGGCACAGATACGCAGTATTTT
d_gene: NA; abundance: few; v_gene: TRBV4-1; j_gene: TRBJ2-1; CDR3aa: CASSQDRRGTYNEQFF; CDR3nt: TGCGCCAGCAGCCAAGATCGGAGAGGGACCTACAATGAGCAGTTCTTC
d_gene: NA; abundance: NA; v_gene: TRBV4-3; j_gene: TRBJ2-7; CDR3aa: CASSLGSYEKYF; CDR3nt: TGCGCCAGCAGCCTGGGCTCCTACGAGAAGTACTTC
d_gene: NA; abundance: few; v_gene: TRBV29-1; j_gene: TRBJ2-1; CDR3aa: CSVQGGLNEQFF; CDR3nt: TGCAGCGTCCAAGGGGGGCTCAATGAGCAGTTCTTC
d_gene: NA; abundance: NA; v_gene: TRBV4-3; j_gene: TRBJ2-7; CDR3aa: CASSHVGASSFYEQYF; CDR3nt: TGCGCCAGCAGCCATGTGGGCGCCTCTTCGTTCTACGAGCAGTACTTC
d_gene: NA; abundance: few; v_gene: TRBV6-1; j_gene: TRBJ2-7; CDR3aa: CASSADTAYEQYF; CDR3nt: TGTGCCAGCAGCGCGGACACCGCATACGAGCAGTACTTC
d_gene: NA; abundance: NA; v_gene: TRBV24-1; j_gene: TRBJ2-7; CDR3aa: CATSSERGLIHEQYF; CDR3nt: TGTGCCACCAGTTCGGAGAGGGGGTTAATACACGAGCAGTACTTC
d_gene: TRBD2; abundance: many; v_gene: TRBV25-1; j_gene: TRBJ2-7; CDR3aa: CASSESGGASLQYF; CDR3nt: TGTGCCAGCAGTGAGAGCGGGGGGGCTTCTCTTCAGTACTTC
d_gene: TRBD2; abundance: NA; v_gene: TRBV28; j_gene: TRBJ2-1; CDR3aa: CASHSGGNEQFF; CDR3nt: TGTGCCAGTCATAGCGGGGGCAATGAGCAGTTCTTC
d_gene: NA; abundance: many; v_gene: TRBV15; j_gene: TRBJ1-4; CDR3aa: CATSREGANEKLFF; CDR3nt: TGTGCCACCAGCAGAGAGGGGGCTAATGAAAAACTGTTTTTT
d_gene: NA; abundance: many; v_gene: TRBV29-1; j_gene: TRBJ2-7; CDR3aa: CSVRDFQAYEQYF; CDR3nt: TGCAGCGTGCGGGACTTCCAAGCCTACGAGCAGTACTTC
d_gene: NA; abundance: many; v_gene: TRBV7-2; j_gene: TRBJ2-2; CDR3aa: CASSSSGGWAGELFF; CDR3nt: TGTGCCAGCAGCTCGAGTGGGGGATGGGCCGGGGAGCTGTTTTTT
d_gene: NA; abundance: many; v_gene: TRBV12-3/TRBV12-4; j_gene: TRBJ1-5; CDR3aa: CASSLADSQPQHF; CDR3nt: TGTGCCAGCAGTTTAGCGGACAGTCAGCCCCAGCATTTT
d_gene: TRBD1; abundance: many; v_gene: TRBV20-1; j_gene: TRBJ1-1; CDR3aa: CSAQDRGYPEAFF; CDR3nt: TGCAGTGCCCAAGACAGGGGGTACCCTGAAGCTTTCTTT
d_gene: NA; abundance: NA; v_gene: TRBV9; j_gene: TRBJ2-1; CDR3aa: CASSVETENNEQFF; CDR3nt: TGTGCCAGCAGCGTAGAGACGGAGAACAATGAGCAGTTCTTC
d_gene: TRBD2; abundance: NA; v_gene: TRBV20-1; j_gene: TRBJ2-1; CDR3aa: CSAGRPGTSGSNEQFF; CDR3nt: TGCAGTGCTGGGCGACCCGGGACTAGCGGGAGTAATGAGCAGTTCTTC
d_gene: NA; abundance: NA; v_gene: TRBV5-1; j_gene: TRBJ2-7; CDR3aa: CASSRSRVEEQYF; CDR3nt: TGCGCCAGCAGTCGAAGCAGGGTAGAAGAGCAGTACTTC
d_gene: TRBD2; abundance: few; v_gene: TRBV11-1; j_gene: TRBJ2-5; CDR3aa: CASSFDFSGGALETQYF; CDR3nt: TGTGCCAGCAGCTTCGACTTTAGCGGGGGGGCTCTGGAGACCCAGTACTTC
d_gene: NA; abundance: few; v_gene: TRBV7-2; j_gene: TRBJ1-5; CDR3aa: CASSQGPMGQPQHF; CDR3nt: TGTGCCAGCAGCCAGGGGCCTATGGGGCAGCCCCAGCATTTT
d_gene: NA; abundance: NA; v_gene: TRBV4-3; j_gene: TRBJ1-2; CDR3aa: CASSQVSGEGNGYTF; CDR3nt: TGCGCCAGCAGCCAAGTATCTGGGGAAGGGAATGGCTACACCTTC
d_gene: NA; abundance: NA; v_gene: TRBV19; j_gene: TRBJ1-2; CDR3aa: CASSIAGSGYTF; CDR3nt: TGTGCCAGTAGTATAGCCGGGTCTGGCTACACCTTC
d_gene: NA; abundance: few; v_gene: TRBV24-1; j_gene: TRBJ2-7; CDR3aa: CATSSSLDNSYEQYF; CDR3nt: TGTGCCACCTCTTCGTCCCTCGACAACTCCTACGAGCAGTACTTC
d_gene: NA; abundance: few; v_gene: TRBV20-1; j_gene: TRBJ1-5; CDR3aa: CSAQKHQPQHF; CDR3nt: TGCAGTGCTCAGAAGCATCAGCCCCAGCATTTT
d_gene: TRBD1; abundance: few; v_gene: TRBV12-3/TRBV12-4; j_gene: TRBJ1-6; CDR3aa: CASNTGGNSPLHF; CDR3nt: TGTGCCAGCAATACAGGGGGTAATTCACCCCTCCACTTT
d_gene: NA; abundance: many; v_gene: TRBV5-1; j_gene: TRBJ2-2; CDR3aa: CASSLQGGNTGELFF; CDR3nt: TGCGCCAGCAGCTTGCAAGGGGGGAACACCGGGGAGCTGTTTTTT
d_gene: NA; abundance: NA; v_gene: TRBV18; j_gene: TRBJ1-6; CDR3aa: CASSRDTNSPLYF; CDR3nt: TGTGCCAGCTCAAGGGACACCAATTCACCCCTCTACTTT
d_gene: NA; abundance: many; v_gene: TRBV27; j_gene: TRBJ2-3; CDR3aa: CASRGYSTDTQYF; CDR3nt: TGTGCCAGCAGGGGCTATTCCACAGATACGCAGTATTTT
d_gene: TRBD2; abundance: many; v_gene: TRBV7-2; j_gene: TRBJ2-7; CDR3aa: CASSRLASSGGAAYEQYF; CDR3nt: TGTGCCAGCAGCCGATTAGCATCTAGCGGGGGGGCGGCGTACGAGCAGTACTTC
d_gene: TRBD2; abundance: few; v_gene: TRBV6-5; j_gene: TRBJ2-1; CDR3aa: CASSQLAGAFVRSEQFF; CDR3nt: TGTGCCAGCAGTCAATTAGCGGGAGCTTTTGTTAGATCCGAGCAGTTCTTC
d_gene: NA; abundance: NA; v_gene: TRBV4-3; j_gene: TRBJ2-6; CDR3aa: CASSQDKRTGGANVLTF; CDR3nt: TGCGCCAGCAGCCAAGATAAACGGACCGGAGGGGCCAACGTCCTGACTTTC
d_gene: TRBD1; abundance: NA; v_gene: TRBV12-3/TRBV12-4; j_gene: TRBJ1-2; CDR3aa: CASRQGSGGYTF; CDR3nt: TGTGCCAGCCGACAGGGATCAGGCGGCTACACCTTC
d_gene: TRBD2; abundance: NA; v_gene: TRBV4-3; j_gene: TRBJ2-5; CDR3aa: CASSQRVTSGLYF; CDR3nt: TGCGCCAGCAGCCAGCGCGTCACTAGCGGCTTATACTTC
d_gene: NA; abundance: few; v_gene: TRBV20-1; j_gene: TRBJ1-2; CDR3aa: CSPSDSRKQNYGYTF; CDR3nt: TGCTCTCCCTCGGACAGCCGGAAACAAAACTATGGCTACACCTTC
d_gene: NA; abundance: few; v_gene: TRBV3-1; j_gene: TRBJ1-5; CDR3aa: CASSQEDQGPQHF; CDR3nt: TGTGCCAGCAGCCAAGAAGATCAGGGGCCCCAGCATTTT
d_gene: NA; abundance: many; v_gene: TRBV12-3/TRBV12-4; j_gene: TRBJ1-1; CDR3aa: CASSWGSTEAFF; CDR3nt: TGTGCCAGCAGCTGGGGGTCCACTGAAGCTTTCTTT
d_gene: NA; abundance: NA; v_gene: TRBV3-1; j_gene: TRBJ2-7; CDR3aa: CASSQEGIDYEQYF; CDR3nt: TGTGCCAGCAGCCAAGAGGGGATAGACTACGAGCAGTACTTC
d_gene: TRBD1; abundance: NA; v_gene: TRBV29-1; j_gene: TRBJ1-1; CDR3aa: CSAQDRGKGEAFF; CDR3nt: TGCAGCGCACAGGACAGGGGCAAGGGTGAAGCTTTCTTT
d_gene: NA; abundance: NA; v_gene: TRBV10-3; j_gene: TRBJ1-5; CDR3aa: CAISETNSNQLQHF; CDR3nt: TGTGCCATCAGTGAGACAAATAGCAATCAGCTTCAGCATTTT
d_gene: NA; abundance: few; v_gene: TRBV6-5; j_gene: TRBJ2-7; CDR3aa: CASSNADGAYEQYF; CDR3nt: TGTGCCAGCAGTAACGCGGACGGAGCCTACGAGCAGTACTTC
d_gene: TRBD1; abundance: NA; v_gene: TRBV12-3/TRBV12-4; j_gene: TRBJ2-6; CDR3aa: CASSRNRGPGANVLTF; CDR3nt: TGTGCCAGCAGTCGTAACAGGGGGCCTGGGGCCAACGTCCTGACTTTC